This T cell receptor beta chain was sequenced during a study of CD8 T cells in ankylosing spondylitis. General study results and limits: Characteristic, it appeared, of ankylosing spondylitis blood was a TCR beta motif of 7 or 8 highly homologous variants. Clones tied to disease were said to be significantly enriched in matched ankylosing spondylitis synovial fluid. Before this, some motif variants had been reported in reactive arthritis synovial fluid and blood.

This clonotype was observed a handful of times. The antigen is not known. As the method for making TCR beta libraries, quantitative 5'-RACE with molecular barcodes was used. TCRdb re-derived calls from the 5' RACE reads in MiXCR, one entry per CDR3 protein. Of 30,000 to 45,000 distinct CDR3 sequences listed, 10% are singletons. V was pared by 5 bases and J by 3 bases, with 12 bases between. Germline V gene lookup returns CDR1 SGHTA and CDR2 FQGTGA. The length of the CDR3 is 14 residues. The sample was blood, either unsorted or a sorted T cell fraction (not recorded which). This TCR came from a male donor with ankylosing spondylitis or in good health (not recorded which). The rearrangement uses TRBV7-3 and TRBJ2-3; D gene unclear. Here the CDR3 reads CASSRGSLTDTQYF. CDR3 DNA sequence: TGTGCCAGCAGCCGTGGCAGCCTAACAGATACGCAGTATTTT.